The source of this TCR beta chain is a study of T cells expressing NK-cell markers. For TCR beta, cDNA was produced by 5'RACE template switching with UMIs. TCRdb reprocessed the 5' RACE reads and reports one entry per CDR3 protein, with no DNA. The listing contains about half a million distinct CDR3 sequences. Germline lookup yields CDR1 SGDLS and CDR2 YYNGEE. The CDR3 loop spans 16 amino acids. Whole-study findings and limits: A handful of donors' CD3+CD56-NKG2C+ cells were dominated by the same clonotypes. Of CD8+ T cells, roughly 1.0-7.0% belonged to dominant NKG2C+ clonotypes in several donors.

Of note for this clonotype: Its target is not known.

Sequencing used blood T cells: a sorted CD56 or NKG2C T cell subset, CD4+ or CD8+ T cells, or bulk PBMC T cells (not recorded which). This TCR was sampled from a woman aged 45-65 years in good health. V usage is TRBV9 and J usage is TRBJ1-5. The CDR3 loop is CASSLMGNDSNQPQHF. Combining the CDR3 with reference TRBV9 and TRBJ1-5 gives the whole variable domain DSGVTQTPKHLITATGQRVTLRCSPRSGDLSVYWYQQSLDQGLQFLIQYYNGEERAKGNILERFSAQQFPDLHSELNLSSLELGDSALYFCASSLMGNDSNQPQHFGDGTRLSIL.